The next 8 T cell receptor beta chains were all read from a single sample in a study of blood T cell repertoires in COVID-19. Method: immunoSEQ multiplex PCR; TCRdb's copy keeps in-frame clones and lacks some. This table holds roughly 200,000 clones, roughly four fifths found once. Sample: peripheral blood. These receptors came from a woman in her 70s with active or convalescent COVID-19.

The CDR3 loop is CASSFGTGMNEKLFF. DNA for the CDR3: TGTGCCAGCAGCTTCGGTACAGGGATGAATGAAAAACTGTTTTTT. J is TRBJ1-4 and V is TRBV11-2; D might be TRBD1 (6 bases). CDR1 is SGHAT, CDR2 FQNNGV, per germline. The germline V and J ends were trimmed by 3 bases and 5 bases, with 13 bases remaining between them. This CDR3 region has 15 residues.

This chain uses TRBV6-4 with TRBJ2-1, with D maybe TRBD1 (6 bases). CDR1 and CDR2 from the germline V gene are MRHNA and SNTAGT. CDR3 length: 12 residues. V lost 2 bases to trimming and J lost 14 bases, with 13 bases between them. For the CDR3, the DNA is TGTGCCAGCAGTGACCAGGGGAGTCTTAAGTTCTTC. It codes for CASSDQGSLKFF.

Concerning this clone itself: A read error may account for a junction end that differs from germline. The V and J genes are TRBV19 and TRBJ2-3; 8 bases are a match to TRBD2. Germline CDR1 is LNHDA and CDR2 is SQIVND (reference sequence). The CDR3 runs 14 residues. CDR3 region: CASRIAGSTDTQYF. The CDR3 DNA is TGTGCCAGTAGGATAGCGGGGTCCACAGATACGCAGTATTTT.

V usage is TRBV5-1 and J usage is TRBJ2-5, with D maybe TRBD1 (6 bases). The V end was cut by 0 bases, the J end by 3 bases, with 18 bases between. Per germline, CDR1 SGHRS and CDR2 YFSETQ. This CDR3 is built from 17 residues. CDR3 sequence (DNA): TGCGCCAGCAGCTTGGACCCAGGGACACAAGTGGAAGAGACCCAGTACTTC. Translating it yields CASSLDPGTQVEETQYF.

The chain employs TRBV5-4 and TRBJ2-7; D possibly corresponds to TRBD2 (6 bases). The germline V and J ends were trimmed by 4 bases and 2 bases, with 10 bases remaining between them. The CDR3 spans 13 residues. CDR1 and CDR2 (germline): SGHNT, YYREEE (reference sequence). CDR3 in amino acids: CASSRDFPYEQYF. The CDR3 DNA reads as TGTGCCAGCAGCAGGGACTTTCCCTACGAGCAGTACTTC.

This clone has just one count. J is TRBJ2-7 and V is TRBV15; 9 bases are shared with TRBD1. The germline gives CDR1 LNHNV, CDR2 YYDKDF (reference sequence). The CDR3 loop spans 14 amino acids. V gave up 3 bases and J gave up 1 base; unmatched junction bases: 1. DNA for the CDR3: TGTGCCACCAGCAGGGACAGGGGATCCTACGAGCAGTACTTC. It encodes CATSRDRGSYEQYF.

This clone has more than one count but fewer than ten. The chain carries TRBV28 and TRBJ1-2; 8 nucleotides agree with TRBD1. The CDR3 has 15 amino acids. Germline CDR1 and CDR2: MDHEN and SYDVKM. Trimming cost V 2 bases and J 10 bases; bases outside gene matches: 12. CDR3 sequence: CASSLHRTGSGDYTF. The DNA for the CDR3 is TGTGCCAGCAGTTTACACCGGACAGGGAGCGGTGACTACACCTTC.

The chain recombines TRBV5-1 with TRBJ2-7, with D possibly being TRBD2 (6 bases). The germline V gene encodes CDR1 SGHRS and CDR2 YFSETQ. V was shortened by 2 bases and J by 5 bases, with 14 bases between the two germline ends. The CDR3 covers 14 residues. CDR3 in DNA: TGCGCCAGCAGCTTTACCAGCGGGTCGGACGAGCAGTACTTC. Its protein is CASSFTSGSDEQYF.